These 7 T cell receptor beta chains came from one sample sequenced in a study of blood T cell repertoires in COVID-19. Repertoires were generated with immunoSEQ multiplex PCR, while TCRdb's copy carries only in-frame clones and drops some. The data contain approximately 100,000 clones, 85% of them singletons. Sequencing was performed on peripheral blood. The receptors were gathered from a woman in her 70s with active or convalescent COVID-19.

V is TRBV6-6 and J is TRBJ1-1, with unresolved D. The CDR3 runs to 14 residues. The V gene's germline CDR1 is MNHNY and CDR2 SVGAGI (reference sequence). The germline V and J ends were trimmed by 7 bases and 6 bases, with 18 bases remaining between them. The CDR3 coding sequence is TGTGCCAGCAATAGAGGTGGCTCCTGGGCTGAAGCTTTCTTT. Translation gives CASNRGGSWAEAFF.

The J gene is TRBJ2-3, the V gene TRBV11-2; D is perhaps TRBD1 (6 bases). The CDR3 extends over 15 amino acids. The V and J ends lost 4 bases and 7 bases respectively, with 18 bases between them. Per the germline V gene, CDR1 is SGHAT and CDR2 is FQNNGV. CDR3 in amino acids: CASSSRTGIDYTQYF. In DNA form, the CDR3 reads TGTGCCAGCAGCTCTCGAACAGGGATCGATTATACGCAGTATTTT.

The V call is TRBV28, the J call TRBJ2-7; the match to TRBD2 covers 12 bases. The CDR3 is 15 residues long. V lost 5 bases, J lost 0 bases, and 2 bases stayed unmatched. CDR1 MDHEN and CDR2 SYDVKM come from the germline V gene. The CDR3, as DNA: TGTGCCAGCAGTAAGGGACTAGCGGGCTCCTACGAGCAGTACTTC. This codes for CASSKGLAGSYEQYF.

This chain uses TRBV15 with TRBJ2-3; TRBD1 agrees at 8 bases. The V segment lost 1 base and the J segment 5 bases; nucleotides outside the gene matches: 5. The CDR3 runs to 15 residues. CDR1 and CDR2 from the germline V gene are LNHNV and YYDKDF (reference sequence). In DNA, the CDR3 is TGTGCCACCAGCAGAGCTCCGACAGGGGAAGATACGCAGTATTTT. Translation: CATSRAPTGEDTQYF.

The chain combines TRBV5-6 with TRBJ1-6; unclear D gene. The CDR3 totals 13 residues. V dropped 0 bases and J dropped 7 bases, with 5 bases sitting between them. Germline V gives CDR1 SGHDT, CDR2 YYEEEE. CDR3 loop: CASSLDQNSPLHF. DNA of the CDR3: TGTGCCAGCAGCTTGGACCAGAATTCACCCCTCCACTTT.

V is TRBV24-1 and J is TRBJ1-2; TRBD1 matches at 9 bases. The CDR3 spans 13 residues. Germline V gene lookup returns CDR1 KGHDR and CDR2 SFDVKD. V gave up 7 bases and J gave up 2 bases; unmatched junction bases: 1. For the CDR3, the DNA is TGTGCCACCAGCGGACAGGGGAACTATGGCTACACCTTC. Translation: CATSGQGNYGYTF.

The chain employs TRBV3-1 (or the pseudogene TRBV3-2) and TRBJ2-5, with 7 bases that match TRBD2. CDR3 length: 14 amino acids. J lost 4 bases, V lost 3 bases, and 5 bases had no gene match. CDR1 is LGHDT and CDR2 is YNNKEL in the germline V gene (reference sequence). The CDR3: CASSHRGEGETQYF. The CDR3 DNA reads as TGTGCCAGCAGCCACAGAGGGGAGGGAGAGACCCAGTACTTC.